A selection of T cell receptor beta chains follows, all from one sample in a study of T cell responses to AZD1222 COVID-19 vaccine. The method was immunoSEQ multiplex PCR; TCRdb's version includes in-frame clones alone and lacks a portion of them. The sample has around 70,000 clones; about three quarters are singletons. The input for sequencing was peripheral blood, taken on day 0 of AZD1222 vaccination. The receptors stem from an adult in good health. CDR3s include the opening cysteine and the closing phenylalanine or tryptophan. The D gene is left open where the match is weak. The size entry is marked missing in some rows and otherwise reads once, few, many or a size class.

TGTGCCAGCAGCCAAGTACTGCAATTCCCTGAAGCTTTCTTT | CASSQVLQFPEAFF | TRBJ1-1 | . | . | TRBV3-1/TRBV3-2
TGTGCCAGCAGCTTAGCGACAGGCCGGGGCGAGCAGTACTTC | CASSLATGRGEQYF | TRBJ2-7 | . | . | TRBV7-6
TGTGCCAGCAGCTTAGTAGACAGCCCCAATGAAAAACTGTTTTTT | CASSLVDSPNEKLFF | TRBJ1-4 | . | . | TRBV11-2
TGTGCCAGCAGTGAAGCGCTAACGTCCAATCAGCCCCAGCATTTT | CASSEALTSNQPQHF | TRBJ1-5 | . | . | TRBV6-1
TGTGCCAGCGCCAGGGGGCAGGGCACAGATACGCAGTATTTT | CASARGQGTDTQYF | TRBJ2-3 | . | TRBD1 | TRBV6-5
TGTGCCAGCAGTCGCCTTTCCGGGACGGCCCATTCCCTCCACTTT | CASSRLSGTAHSLHF | TRBJ1-6 | . | . | TRBV28
TGTGCCAGCAGCGACCTGGGAATGCTCGGAGGAAACACCATATATTTT | CASSDLGMLGGNTIYF | TRBJ1-3 | few | . | TRBV9
TGTGCCTGGAGCGCTGGGGGGGAGGGTGAAAAACTGTTTTTT | CAWSAGGEGEKLFF | TRBJ1-4 | . | . | TRBV30
TGTGCCAGCGGGGACAGGGGCTATGGCTATGGCTACACCTTC | CASGDRGYGYGYTF | TRBJ1-2 | . | TRBD1 | TRBV27
TGTGCCAGCAGCAAGTTACGGGACAGGGATGCAAGGGGCTATGGCTACACCTTC | CASSKLRDRDARGYGYTF | TRBJ1-2 | . | TRBD1 | TRBV3-1/TRBV3-2
TGTGCCAGCAACCCGGGCAGAATCAGGAACACTGAAGCTTTCTTT | CASNPGRIRNTEAFF | TRBJ1-1 | . | . | TRBV7-8
TGCGCCAGCAGCTCGACTAGCGGGGGAAGCACCGGGGAGCTGTTTTTT | CASSSTSGGSTGELFF | TRBJ2-2 | . | TRBD2 | TRBV5-1
TGCGCCAGCAGTGAGTCCGCTTTTAGCGGGGGAGACACAGATACGCAGTATTTT | CASSESAFSGGDTDTQYF | TRBJ2-3 | . | TRBD2 | TRBV10-1
TGTGCCAGCAGAGACAGGGTCAGGGAAGCTTTCTTT | CASRDRVREAFF | TRBJ1-1 | . | TRBD1 | TRBV6-5
TGTGCCAGCAGCTTAGCGCGGGGTTATGAGCAGTTCTTC | CASSLARGYEQFF | TRBJ2-1 | few | . | TRBV7-9
TGTGCCAGCAGCCTGGGTTTTCGAAGCTACGAGCAGTACTTC | CASSLGFRSYEQYF | TRBJ2-7 | . | . | TRBV5-8
TGTGCCAGCAGCCGTAGGCGGGGGGATGGCTACACCTTC | CASSRRRGDGYTF | TRBJ1-2 | . | . | TRBV27
TGCGCCAGCAGTGACCGGACCCGGGACAGACCATACGAGCAGTACTTC | CASSDRTRDRPYEQYF | TRBJ2-7 | . | TRBD1 | TRBV10-1
TGCGCCAGCAGCCCCAACAAACAGGGGAGCGTCGAGACCCAGTACTTC | CASSPNKQGSVETQYF | TRBJ2-5 | . | TRBD1 | TRBV5-1
TGTGCCAGCAGCCCCCCCCGGGACAGGGGCTACAATGAGCAGTTCTTC | CASSPPRDRGYNEQFF | TRBJ2-1 | few | TRBD1 | TRBV7-9
TGTGCCAGTAGTACAGGGACAGGGCTGAATTCACCCCTCCACTTT | CASSTGTGLNSPLHF | TRBJ1-6 | once | TRBD1 | TRBV19
TGTGCCAGCAGTAAACAGGGATTCTTTGATGGCTACACCTTC | CASSKQGFFDGYTF | TRBJ1-2 | . | . | TRBV6-5
TGTGCGACCAGAGGGGGGGCGAACACTGAAGCTTTCTTT | CATRGGANTEAFF | TRBJ1-1 | once | . | TRBV2
TGCAGTGCTAGTTTCGGTCTTGGTGAATATCCAGATACGCAGTATTTT | CSASFGLGEYPDTQYF | TRBJ2-3 | . | . | TRBV20-1
TGTGCCAGCAGTTTGGGGGCCTTCTATGGCTACACCTTC | CASSLGAFYGYTF | TRBJ1-2 | few | . | TRBV12-3/TRBV12-4
TGCGCCAGCAGCTTGGAGGGGGCGAAAAGAAACACCATATATTTT | CASSLEGAKRNTIYF | TRBJ1-3 | . | TRBD1 | TRBV5-1
TGTGCCAGCAGTCTAGAGGGTGATACCTACAATGAGCAGTTCTTC | CASSLEGDTYNEQFF | TRBJ2-1 | . | . | TRBV7-2
TGTGCCAGTACCGAGGACAGGGACACTGAAGCTTTCTTT | CASTEDRDTEAFF | TRBJ1-1 | . | TRBD1 | TRBV19
TGTGCCAGCAGAGGACAGGGTGCCAACACCATATATTTT | CASRGQGANTIYF | TRBJ1-3 | . | TRBD1 | TRBV5-6
TGTGCCAGCAGCGTAGTGGAGGCGTCCGCTCCAGGTTATGGCTACACCTTC | CASSVVEASAPGYGYTF | TRBJ1-2 | . | . | TRBV9
TGTGCCAGCAGCCGAGACAGCAGTAGCGGCTACACCTTC | CASSRDSSSGYTF | TRBJ1-2 | . | . | TRBV11-2
TGTGCCAGCAGCCGCTCTGGGGGCACTGAAGCTTTCTTT | CASSRSGGTEAFF | TRBJ1-1 | . | . | TRBV11-3
TGTGCCAGCAGTGAAAGCCGGGCTCGGGGGAACACTGAAGCTTTCTTT | CASSESRARGNTEAFF | TRBJ1-1 | . | . | TRBV2
TGTGCCAGCAGCCCTCGAGACTATGGCTACACCTTC | CASSPRDYGYTF | TRBJ1-2 | . | . | TRBV7-9
TGTGCCAGCAGTGCTAGTTGGTCGACAGGGGTTTTTCGGCGTCTTGAAAAACTGTTTTTT | CASSASWSTGVFRRLEKLFF | TRBJ1-4 | . | TRBD1 | TRBV6-1
TGCAGTGCTAGTCAGGACGGGTATGGCTACACCTTC | CSASQDGYGYTF | TRBJ1-2 | . | . | TRBV20-1
TGTGCCAGCAGTTTTCTTTGGGGGACGAATGAGCAGTTCTTC | CASSFLWGTNEQFF | TRBJ2-1 | . | . | TRBV27
TGTGCCAGCAGTATGATGGACAGGGCCTTCCTAGGCTACACCTTC | CASSMMDRAFLGYTF | TRBJ1-2 | . | TRBD1 | TRBV6-5
TGTGCCAGCAGAAGAGCGACGTTTAGCACAGATACGCAGTATTTT | CASRRATFSTDTQYF | TRBJ2-3 | . | . | TRBV6-5
TGCGCCAGCAGCCTGCTAGCGGGGGCATACTACAATGAGCAGTTCTTC | CASSLLAGAYYNEQFF | TRBJ2-1 | . | TRBD2 | TRBV4-1
TGCGCCAGCAGCCAGTTCGATCAAGGCTCTACTGGAAACACCATATATTTT | CASSQFDQGSTGNTIYF | TRBJ1-3 | . | . | TRBV4-3
TGTGCCAGCAGCCCCAAGGGGAACACTGAAGCTTTCTTT | CASSPKGNTEAFF | TRBJ1-1 | . | . | TRBV3-1/TRBV3-2
TGTGCCAGCAGGGAACAGGGGGGTTCCCTCATGAACACTGAAGCTTTCTTT | CASREQGGSLMNTEAFF | TRBJ1-1 | . | TRBD1 | TRBV25-1
TGTGCCAGCAGCGTCCGGACTAGGAGAGTCACAGATACGCAGTATTTT | CASSVRTRRVTDTQYF | TRBJ2-3 | . | TRBD2 | TRBV7-8
TGTGCCAGCAGTGAATATAGGACAGCTCCTAATGAGCAGTTCTTC | CASSEYRTAPNEQFF | TRBJ2-1 | . | . | TRBV2
TGTGCCACCATTAGCTCTGCAGGGGGGAACAATGAGCAGTTCTTC | CATISSAGGNNEQFF | TRBJ2-1 | . | . | TRBV24-1
TGCGCCAGCAGCCAGGGCGTGAATCAGCCCCAGCATTTT | CASSQGVNQPQHF | TRBJ1-5 | . | . | TRBV4-3
TGTGCCACCAGCAGAGGACGTAATTCACCCCTCCACTTT | CATSRGRNSPLHF | TRBJ1-6 | . | . | TRBV15
TGTGCCAGCAGCATACGGGCCAGCCCCACCCCGTATTTT | CASSIRASPTPYF | TRBJ2-3 | . | . | TRBV3-1/TRBV3-2
TGTGCCAGCAGCCCCGACAATAACCGGGCTTCACCCCTCCACTTT | CASSPDNNRASPLHF | TRBJ1-6 | . | . | TRBV6-4
TGTGCCAGCAGCGGGGGACGGACCACCTACGAGCAGTTCTTC | CASSGGRTTYEQFF | TRBJ2-1 | . | . | TRBV5-6
TGTGCCAGCACCCACGGACCGAACACCGGGGAGCTGTTTTTT | CASTHGPNTGELFF | TRBJ2-2 | . | . | TRBV19
TGTGCCAGTAGTCCTCGGACAGGGTGGAAGAACACTGAAGCTTTCTTT | CASSPRTGWKNTEAFF | TRBJ1-1 | . | TRBD1 | TRBV19
TGTGCCAGCAGGGCGGCATTGTACTCTGGAAACACCATATATTTT | CASRAALYSGNTIYF | TRBJ1-3 | . | . | TRBV6-5
TGTGCCAGCAGTGGGACTAGATCCGGAGAGACCCAGTACTTC | CASSGTRSGETQYF | TRBJ2-5 | few | TRBD2 | TRBV2
TGTGCCAGCAGCCAAGAATCGACAGGCACTAGCACAGATACGCAGTATTTT | CASSQESTGTSTDTQYF | TRBJ2-3 | once | . | TRBV3-1/TRBV3-2
TGTGCCAGTAGTCAAACTAGCGTCGGGGAGCTGTTTTTT | CASSQTSVGELFF | TRBJ2-2 | few | TRBD2 | TRBV19
TGTGCCAGCAGTATACTAACAGGGTTAAAAGAAAAACTGTTTTTT | CASSILTGLKEKLFF | TRBJ1-4 | . | . | TRBV6-5
TGCGCCAGCAGCCCCGGAGGGACAGATACGCAGTATTTT | CASSPGGTDTQYF | TRBJ2-3 | few | . | TRBV5-1
TGTGCCAGCAGCACCTCGGGGAACGAAGGCCCAATCACCTTC | CASSTSGNEGPITF | TRBJ1-2 | . | . | TRBV7-8